This TCR beta chain was captured in a study of cytomegalovirus exposure and HLA in healthy donors. For the study at large: In an early release, HLA-typed donors contributed roughly 85 million unique TCR sequences.

Concerning this clone: What it binds is not known. This sample also contains other DNA sequences that code for the same CDR3.

Per germline, CDR1 KGHSH and CDR2 LQKENI. V lost 3 bases to trimming and J lost 0 bases, with 9 bases between them. The CDR3 runs to 15 residues. The study's findings and limits: Most TCR sequences were uncommon, yet certain public TCRs appeared in many donors. CMV serostatus alone was available as immune exposure information. In a later analysis, TCR beta V- and J-gene trimming showed a link to a missense DCLRE1C variant.

This PCR relied on a set of 60 Vbeta primers and 13 Jbeta primers. Generated by immunoSEQ multiplex PCR, the TCRdb table keeps only in-frame clones and is missing some. The data show about 97,000 clones, with roughly 83% seen just once and about 3.1% held by the top ten. The rearrangement uses TRBV18 and TRBJ2-1, with D possibly being TRBD1 (6 bases). This clonotype was sampled from a male donor in good health and CMV-seropositive. Material: PBMCs. The CDR3 loop reads CASSPEGGSYNEQFF. The CDR3 DNA sequence: TGTGCCAGCTCACCCGAAGGGGGCTCCTACAATGAGCAGTTCTTC.